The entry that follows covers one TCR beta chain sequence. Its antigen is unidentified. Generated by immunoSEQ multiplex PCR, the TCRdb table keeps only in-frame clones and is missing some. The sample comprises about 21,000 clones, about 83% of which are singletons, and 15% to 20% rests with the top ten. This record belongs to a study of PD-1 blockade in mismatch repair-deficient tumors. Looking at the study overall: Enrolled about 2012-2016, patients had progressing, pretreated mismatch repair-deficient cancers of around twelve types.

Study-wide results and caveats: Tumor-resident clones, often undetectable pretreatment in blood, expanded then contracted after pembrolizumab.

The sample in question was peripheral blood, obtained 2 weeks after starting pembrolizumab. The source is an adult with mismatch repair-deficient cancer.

CDR3: CASSIWDSGGPKTGEEDVLTF. The CDR3 nucleotides are TGTGCCAGTAGTATATGGGATTCAGGTGGCCCCAAGACAGGCGAGGAAGACGTCCTGACTTTC. The chain couples TRBV19 to TRBJ2-6; possible D gene TRBD1, 6 bases. Germline V gives CDR1 LNHDA, CDR2 SQIVND (reference sequence). This CDR3 is 21 amino acids long. The V and J ends lost 2 bases and 11 bases respectively, with 34 bases between them.